Listed here are 20 T cell receptor beta chains from one sample, sequenced in a study of T-cell reconstitution after alpha-beta-depleted transplantation in children. Researchers prepared the TCRbeta library using unique molecular identifiers, the study reports. MiXCR was run by TCRdb on the PCR reads, yielding one entry per CDR3 protein. The table lists over 150,000 distinct CDR3 sequences, around 10% of them singletons. Specimen: PBMCs, collected before TCRalphabeta/CD19-depleted stem cell transplant. The receptor source for this set is a boy younger than 10 with acute myeloid leukemia, due to receive a stem cell transplant.

This clonotype was observed at least ten times. The chain combines TRBV7-2 with TRBJ2-3; 8 nucleotides align to TRBD1. This CDR3 contains 16 residues. V lost 1 base and J lost 7; bases outside the gene matches: 10. Germline CDR1 reads SGHTA; CDR2 reads FQGNSA. The CDR3 here is CASSLVARGLRYTQYF. Written as DNA, the CDR3 is TGTGCCAGCAGCTTAGTGGCCAGGGGGCTCAGGTATACGCAGTATTTT.

This clonotype occurred many times. Relative to the germline gene, one junction end is altered; a read error may explain this. This rearrangement joins TRBV5-1 to TRBJ2-1, with 8 bases matching TRBD1. Germline CDR1 and CDR2: SGHRS and YFSETQ. CDR3 length: 15 amino acids. CDR3 in amino acids: CASRYSPGQVYNELF. In DNA form, the CDR3 reads TGCGCCAGCAGATATAGCCCGGGACAGGTGTACAATGAGCTCTTC.

This clonotype occurred many times. The chain combines TRBV5-6 with TRBJ1-1; no clear D. The CDR3 runs 14 residues. Germline lookup yields CDR1 SGHDT and CDR2 YYEEEE. Trimming cost V 1 base and J 2 bases, with 9 bases left between them. Here the CDR3 DNA reads TGTGCCAGCAGCTTGTTGACAAGTAACACTGAAGCTTTCTTT. It is translated as CASSLLTSNTEAFF.

Ten or more counts support this clonotype. CDR3 in DNA: TGTGCCAGCAGCACCTTAAGCAGTGGACCATACAATGAGCAGTTCTTC. It codes for CASSTLSSGPYNEQFF. The J gene is TRBJ2-1, the V gene TRBV5-6; D is undetermined. The CDR3 spans 16 residues. Trimming stripped 4 bases from V and 4 bases from J, with 18 bases between. CDR1 SGHDT and CDR2 YYEEEE come from the germline V gene.

This clonotype was seen repeatedly, ten times or more. The rearrangement uses TRBV9 and TRBJ2-3; no clear D gene. Germline assignment: CDR1 SGDLS and CDR2 YYNGEE. The length of the CDR3 is 15 residues. V lost 0 bases and J lost 2, with 10 bases in between. The CDR3 spells CASSVVPTNTDTQYF. The CDR3 bases are TGTGCCAGCAGCGTAGTCCCAACTAACACAGATACGCAGTATTTT. The complete variable domain, with remaining parts taken from reference TRBV9 and TRBJ2-3, reads DSGVTQTPKHLITATGQRVTLRCSPRSGDLSVYWYQQSLDQGLQFLIQYYNGEERAKGNILERFSAQQFPDLHSELNLSSLELGDSALYFCASSVVPTNTDTQYFGPGTRLTVL.

A single count supports this clonotype. The chain couples TRBV28 to TRBJ2-7; no firm D call. The germline CDR1 and CDR2 sequences are MDHEN and SYDVKM. The ends were cut back, 5 bases at V and 0 bases at J, with 5 bases in the middle. There are 12 residues in the CDR3. The CDR3 here is CASSANSYEQYF. The CDR3, as DNA: TGTGCCAGCAGTGCGAACTCCTACGAGCAGTACTTC.

This clonotype showed up many times. The chain employs TRBV5-5 and TRBJ2-2; TRBD2 matches 7 bases. There are 16 residues in the CDR3. With 2 bases clipped from V and 4 bases from J, the junction kept 8 bases outside the gene matches. From germline, CDR1 is SGHKS and CDR2 YYEKEE (reference sequence). The CDR3 sequence: CASSFASGITTGELFF. CDR3 DNA sequence: TGTGCCAGCAGCTTCGCTAGCGGAATTACCACCGGGGAGCTGTTTTTT.

At least ten counts were recorded for this clonotype. The genes are TRBV15 and TRBJ1-1; D possibly corresponds to TRBD1 (5 bases). This CDR3 contains 13 residues. Germline V gene data show CDR1 as LNHNV and CDR2 as YYDKDF (reference sequence). Trimming cost V 0 bases and J 5 bases, with 7 bases left between them. This chain's CDR3 is CATSRDRGTEAFF. The CDR3 DNA is TGTGCCACCAGCAGAGATCGGGGGACTGAAGCTTTCTTT.

This clonotype has ten or more counts. The chain's CDR3 is CATGRDEQFF. The CDR3 DNA reads as TGTGCCACCGGTCGGGATGAGCAGTTCTTC. The chain recombines TRBV10-3 with TRBJ2-1; D gene ambiguous. V was trimmed by 10 bases and J by 8 bases, leaving 9 bases between them. The CDR3 is 10 amino acids. Germline V gene lookup returns CDR1 ENHRY and CDR2 SYGVKD.

This clonotype has only a few counts. CDR3 bases: TGCAGTGCTAAGGAAGCGGCGGATACGCAGTATTTT. This gives the protein CSAKEAADTQYF. The V call is TRBV20-1, the J call TRBJ2-3, with a possible D match to TRBD2 (5 bases). The CDR3 length is 12 residues. The ends were cut back, 4 bases at V and 6 bases at J, with 11 bases in the middle. The germline CDR1 and CDR2 sequences are DFQATT and SNEGSKA (reference sequence).

This clonotype was seen repeatedly, ten times or more. The chain uses TRBV6-1 and TRBJ2-7; D gene ambiguous. The length of the CDR3 is 18 residues. Trimming removed 3 bases at V and 0 bases at J, with 21 bases between. Germline CDR1 MNHNS, CDR2 SASEGT. This CDR3 is CASSDGPEQPKGSYEQYV. In DNA, the CDR3 is TGTGCCAGCAGTGATGGGCCCGAACAGCCTAAAGGCTCCTACGAGCAGTACGTC.

Ten or more counts support this clonotype. This chain's CDR3 is CASSYTGGVNNEQFF. The CDR3 coding sequence is TGTGCCAGCAGTTACACCGGAGGGGTCAACAATGAGCAGTTCTTC. This chain joins TRBV6-5 and TRBJ2-1; D might be TRBD2 (6 bases). Germline CDR1 and CDR2: MNHEY and SVGAGI. Deletions cut 2 bases from V and 5 bases from J, with 13 bases between. The CDR3 loop spans 15 amino acids.

This clonotype was counted ten times or more. The chain employs TRBV10-3 and TRBJ1-3; no clear D gene. Germline values: CDR1 ENHRY, CDR2 SYGVKD. V lost 2 bases, J lost 0 bases, and 5 bases lay in between. CDR3 size: 14 residues. The CDR3 loop is CAISEEVSGNTIYF. CDR3 sequence (DNA): TGTGCCATCAGTGAGGAAGTCTCTGGAAACACCATATATTTT.

The sample holds many counts of this clonotype. The V gene is TRBV19, the J gene TRBJ1-2, with D tentatively TRBD1 (6 bases). The CDR3 is made up of 13 amino acids. The V gene's germline CDR1 is LNHDA and CDR2 SQIVND (reference sequence). The V gene lost 6 bases and the J gene lost 6 bases, with 14 bases spanning the gap. CDR3 bases: TGTGCCAGTAGCCAAACGGGGGGCGATGGCTACACCTTC. Translation gives CASSQTGGDGYTF.

Many counts were recorded for this clonotype. The genes are TRBV5-6 and TRBJ1-2; TRBD1 matches at 7 bases. The V and J ends lost 3 bases and 7 bases, in that order; junction bases with no gene match: 12. The germline V gene encodes CDR1 SGHDT and CDR2 YYEEEE. This CDR3 region has 15 residues. CDR3 in amino acids: CASSSGETGLSGYTF. The CDR3 region has the DNA TGTGCCAGCAGCTCGGGGGAGACAGGGCTAAGTGGCTACACCTTC.

CDR3 sequence: CASSVGGDPWSSYNEQFF. In DNA, the CDR3 is TGTGCCAGCAGCGTAGGAGGGGACCCCTGGAGCTCCTACAATGAGCAGTTCTTC. This sequence joins TRBV9 and TRBJ2-1; the D call may be TRBD1 or TRBD2 (5 bases each). Trimming shortened V by 0 bases and J by 0 bases, and 16 bases separated the two germline ends. This CDR3 contains 18 residues. Germline values: CDR1 SGDLS, CDR2 YYNGEE.

A few counts support this clonotype. This chain joins TRBV7-9 and TRBJ2-5; D not certain. V shed 3 bases and J shed 5 bases, with 13 bases lying between them. The CDR3 spans 14 residues. Germline lookup yields CDR1 SEHNR and CDR2 FQNEAQ (reference sequence). CDR3 DNA: TGTGCCAGCAGCTTTTCCCTGGCTGGGGAGACCCAGTACTTC. Protein product: CASSFSLAGETQYF.

Worth noting for this clonotype: A read error may explain this, as a much larger clone is one base away. The V call is TRBV3-1, the J call TRBJ2-1; a possible D gene is TRBD2 (5 bases). The CDR3 loop spans 15 amino acids. Germline loops: CDR1 LGHDT, CDR2 YNNKEL (reference sequence). CDR3 loop: CACSQEGLGFNEQFF. The CDR3 nucleotides are TGTGCCTGCAGCCAAGAGGGTCTCGGCTTCAATGAGCAGTTCTTC.

This clonotype has at least ten counts. The J gene is TRBJ1-5, the V gene TRBV20-1, with 7 bases that match TRBD1. CDR3 length equals 14 residues. V lost 1 base and J lost 2; bases outside the gene matches: 2. Germline V gene sequence: CDR1 DFQATT, CDR2 SNEGSKA (reference sequence). This CDR3 reads CSARGGTGNQPQHF. The CDR3 DNA follows: TGCAGTGCTAGAGGAGGGACAGGCAATCAGCCCCAGCATTTT.

Many counts were recorded for this clonotype. The chain carries TRBV3-1 and TRBJ1-2, with D possibly TRBD1 on 5 matching bases. Trimming stripped 1 base from V and 2 bases from J, with 11 bases between. Per germline, CDR1 LGHDT and CDR2 YNNKEL (reference sequence). The CDR3 runs 15 residues. This chain's CDR3 is CASSQVGPQNYGYTF. The CDR3 DNA follows: TGTGCCAGCAGCCAAGTGGGACCTCAGAACTATGGCTACACCTTC.